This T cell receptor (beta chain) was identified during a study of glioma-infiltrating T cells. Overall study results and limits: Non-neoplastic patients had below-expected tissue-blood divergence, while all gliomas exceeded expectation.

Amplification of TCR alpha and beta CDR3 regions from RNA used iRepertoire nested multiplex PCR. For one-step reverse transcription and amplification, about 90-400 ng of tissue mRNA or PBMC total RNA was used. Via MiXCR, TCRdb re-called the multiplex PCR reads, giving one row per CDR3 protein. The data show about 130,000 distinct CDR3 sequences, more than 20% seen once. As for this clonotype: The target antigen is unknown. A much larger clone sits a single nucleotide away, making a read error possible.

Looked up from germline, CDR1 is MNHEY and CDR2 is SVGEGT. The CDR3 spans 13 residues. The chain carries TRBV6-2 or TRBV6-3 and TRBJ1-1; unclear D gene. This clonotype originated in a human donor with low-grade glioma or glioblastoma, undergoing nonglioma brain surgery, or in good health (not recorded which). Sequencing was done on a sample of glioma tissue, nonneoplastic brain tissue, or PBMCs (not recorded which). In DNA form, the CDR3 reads TGTGCCAGCAGTTTCGACGGGAACACTCAAGCTTTCTTT. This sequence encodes CASSFDGNTQAFF.